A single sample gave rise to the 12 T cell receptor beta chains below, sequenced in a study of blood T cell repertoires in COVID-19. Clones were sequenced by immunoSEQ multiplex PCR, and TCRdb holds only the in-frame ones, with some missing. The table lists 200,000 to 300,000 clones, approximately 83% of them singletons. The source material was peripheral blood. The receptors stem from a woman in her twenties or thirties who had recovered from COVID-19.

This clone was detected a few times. The CDR3 sequence is CASSRDYSINEQFF. The CDR3 bases are TGTGCCAGCTCCCGGGACTACTCAATCAATGAGCAGTTCTTC. The rearrangement links TRBV30 to TRBJ2-1, with 7 bases lining up with TRBD2. This CDR3 has 14 residues. The V segment lost 8 bases and the J segment 6 bases; nucleotides outside the gene matches: 13. Germline CDR1 GTSNPN, CDR2 SVGIG (reference sequence). Drawing the rest from reference TRBV30 and TRBJ2-1, the complete variable domain is SQTIHQWPATLVQPVGSPLSLECTVEGTSNPNLYWYRQAAGRGLQLLFYSVGIGQISSEVPQNLSASRPQDRQFILSSKKLLLSDSGFYLCASSRDYSINEQFFGPGTRLTVL.

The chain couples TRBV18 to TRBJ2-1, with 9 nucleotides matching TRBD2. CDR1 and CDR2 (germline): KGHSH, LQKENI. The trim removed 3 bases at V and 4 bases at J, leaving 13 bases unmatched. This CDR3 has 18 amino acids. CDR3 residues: CASSPERLAGVSYNEQFF. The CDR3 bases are TGTGCCAGCTCACCGGAGAGGTTAGCGGGGGTTTCGTACAATGAGCAGTTCTTC. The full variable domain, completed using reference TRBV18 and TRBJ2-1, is NAGVMQNPRHLVRRRGQEARLRCSPMKGHSHVYWYRQLPEEGLKFMVYLQKENIIDESGMPKERFSAEFPKEGPSILRIQQVVRGDSAAYFCASSPERLAGVSYNEQFFGPGTRLTVL.

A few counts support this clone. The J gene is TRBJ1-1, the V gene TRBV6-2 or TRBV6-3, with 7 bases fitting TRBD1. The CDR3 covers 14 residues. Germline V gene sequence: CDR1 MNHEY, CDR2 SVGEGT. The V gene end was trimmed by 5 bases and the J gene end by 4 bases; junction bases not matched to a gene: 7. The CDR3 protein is CASSPQGIATEAFF. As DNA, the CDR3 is TGTGCCAGCAGTCCACAGGGGATAGCCACTGAAGCTTTCTTT.

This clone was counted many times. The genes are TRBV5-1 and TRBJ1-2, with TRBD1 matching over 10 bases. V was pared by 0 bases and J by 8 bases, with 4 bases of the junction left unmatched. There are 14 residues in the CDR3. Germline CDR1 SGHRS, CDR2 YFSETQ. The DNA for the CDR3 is TGCGCCAGCAGCTTGGCCGCGACAGGGGGCGGCTACACCTTC. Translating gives CASSLAATGGGYTF.

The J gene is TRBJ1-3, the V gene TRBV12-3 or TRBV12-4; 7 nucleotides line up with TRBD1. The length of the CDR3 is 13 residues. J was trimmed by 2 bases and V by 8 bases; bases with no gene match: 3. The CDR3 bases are TGTGCCAGCCTAACAGGGGCTGGAAACACCATATATTTT. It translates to CASLTGAGNTIYF.

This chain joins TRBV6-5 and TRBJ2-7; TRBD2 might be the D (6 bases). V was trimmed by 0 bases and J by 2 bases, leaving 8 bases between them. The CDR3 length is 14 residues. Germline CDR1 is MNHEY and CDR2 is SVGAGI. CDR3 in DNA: TGTGCCAGCAGTTACTCTCGGACTACCTACGAGCAGTACTTC. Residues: CASSYSRTTYEQYF.

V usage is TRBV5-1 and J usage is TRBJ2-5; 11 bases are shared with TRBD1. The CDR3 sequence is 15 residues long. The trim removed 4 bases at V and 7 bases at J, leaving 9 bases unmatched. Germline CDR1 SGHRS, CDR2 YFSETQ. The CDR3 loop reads CASSVAGTGGWTQYF. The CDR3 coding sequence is TGCGCCAGCAGCGTCGCCGGGACAGGGGGATGGACCCAGTACTTC.

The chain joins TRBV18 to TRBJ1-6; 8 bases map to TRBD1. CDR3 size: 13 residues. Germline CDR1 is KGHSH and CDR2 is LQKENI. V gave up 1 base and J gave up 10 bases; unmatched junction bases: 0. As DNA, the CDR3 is TGTGCCAGCTCACCACGGACAGGGTCACCCCTCCACTTT. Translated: CASSPRTGSPLHF. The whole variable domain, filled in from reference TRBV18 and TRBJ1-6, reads NAGVMQNPRHLVRRRGQEARLRCSPMKGHSHVYWYRQLPEEGLKFMVYLQKENIIDESGMPKERFSAEFPKEGPSILRIQQVVRGDSAAYFCASSPRTGSPLHFGNGTRLTVT.

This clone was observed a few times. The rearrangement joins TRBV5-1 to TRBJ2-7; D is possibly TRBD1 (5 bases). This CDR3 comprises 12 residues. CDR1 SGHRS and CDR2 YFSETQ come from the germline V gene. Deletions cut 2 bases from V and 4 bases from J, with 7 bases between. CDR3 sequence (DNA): TGCGCCAGCAGCTTAGGGGATTACGAGCAGTACTTC. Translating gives CASSLGDYEQYF. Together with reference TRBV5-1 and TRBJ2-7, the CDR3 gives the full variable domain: KAGVTQTPRYLIKTRGQQVTLSCSPISGHRSVSWYQQTPGQGLQFLFEYFSETQRNKGNFPGRFSGRQFSNSRSEMNVSTLELGDSALYLCASSLGDYEQYFGPGTRLTVT.

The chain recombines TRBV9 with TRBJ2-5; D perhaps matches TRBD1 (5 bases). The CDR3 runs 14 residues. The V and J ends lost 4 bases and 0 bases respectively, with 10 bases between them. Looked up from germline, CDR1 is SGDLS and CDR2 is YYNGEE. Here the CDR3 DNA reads TGTGCCAGCAGCTTACAGGAGTACCAAGAGACCCAGTACTTC. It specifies CASSLQEYQETQYF.

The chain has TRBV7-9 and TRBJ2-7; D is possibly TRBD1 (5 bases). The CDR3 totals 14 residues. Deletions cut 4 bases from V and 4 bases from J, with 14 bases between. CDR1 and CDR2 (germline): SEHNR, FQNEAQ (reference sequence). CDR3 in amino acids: CASSSVQGSYEQYF. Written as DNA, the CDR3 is TGTGCCAGCAGCTCTGTTCAGGGATCGTACGAGCAGTACTTC. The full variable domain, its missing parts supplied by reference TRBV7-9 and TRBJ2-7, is DTGVSQNPRHKITKRGQNVTFRCDPISEHNRLYWYRQTLGQGPEFLTYFQNEAQLEKSRLLSDRFSAERPKGSFSTLEIQRTEQGDSAMYLCASSSVQGSYEQYFGPGTRLTVT.

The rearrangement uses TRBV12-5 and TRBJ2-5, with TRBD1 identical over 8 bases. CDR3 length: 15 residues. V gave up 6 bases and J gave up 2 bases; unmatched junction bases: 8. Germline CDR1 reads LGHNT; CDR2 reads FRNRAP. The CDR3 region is CASGSSGQGQETQYF. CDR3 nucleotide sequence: TGTGCTAGTGGCTCCTCCGGACAGGGACAAGAGACCCAGTACTTC.